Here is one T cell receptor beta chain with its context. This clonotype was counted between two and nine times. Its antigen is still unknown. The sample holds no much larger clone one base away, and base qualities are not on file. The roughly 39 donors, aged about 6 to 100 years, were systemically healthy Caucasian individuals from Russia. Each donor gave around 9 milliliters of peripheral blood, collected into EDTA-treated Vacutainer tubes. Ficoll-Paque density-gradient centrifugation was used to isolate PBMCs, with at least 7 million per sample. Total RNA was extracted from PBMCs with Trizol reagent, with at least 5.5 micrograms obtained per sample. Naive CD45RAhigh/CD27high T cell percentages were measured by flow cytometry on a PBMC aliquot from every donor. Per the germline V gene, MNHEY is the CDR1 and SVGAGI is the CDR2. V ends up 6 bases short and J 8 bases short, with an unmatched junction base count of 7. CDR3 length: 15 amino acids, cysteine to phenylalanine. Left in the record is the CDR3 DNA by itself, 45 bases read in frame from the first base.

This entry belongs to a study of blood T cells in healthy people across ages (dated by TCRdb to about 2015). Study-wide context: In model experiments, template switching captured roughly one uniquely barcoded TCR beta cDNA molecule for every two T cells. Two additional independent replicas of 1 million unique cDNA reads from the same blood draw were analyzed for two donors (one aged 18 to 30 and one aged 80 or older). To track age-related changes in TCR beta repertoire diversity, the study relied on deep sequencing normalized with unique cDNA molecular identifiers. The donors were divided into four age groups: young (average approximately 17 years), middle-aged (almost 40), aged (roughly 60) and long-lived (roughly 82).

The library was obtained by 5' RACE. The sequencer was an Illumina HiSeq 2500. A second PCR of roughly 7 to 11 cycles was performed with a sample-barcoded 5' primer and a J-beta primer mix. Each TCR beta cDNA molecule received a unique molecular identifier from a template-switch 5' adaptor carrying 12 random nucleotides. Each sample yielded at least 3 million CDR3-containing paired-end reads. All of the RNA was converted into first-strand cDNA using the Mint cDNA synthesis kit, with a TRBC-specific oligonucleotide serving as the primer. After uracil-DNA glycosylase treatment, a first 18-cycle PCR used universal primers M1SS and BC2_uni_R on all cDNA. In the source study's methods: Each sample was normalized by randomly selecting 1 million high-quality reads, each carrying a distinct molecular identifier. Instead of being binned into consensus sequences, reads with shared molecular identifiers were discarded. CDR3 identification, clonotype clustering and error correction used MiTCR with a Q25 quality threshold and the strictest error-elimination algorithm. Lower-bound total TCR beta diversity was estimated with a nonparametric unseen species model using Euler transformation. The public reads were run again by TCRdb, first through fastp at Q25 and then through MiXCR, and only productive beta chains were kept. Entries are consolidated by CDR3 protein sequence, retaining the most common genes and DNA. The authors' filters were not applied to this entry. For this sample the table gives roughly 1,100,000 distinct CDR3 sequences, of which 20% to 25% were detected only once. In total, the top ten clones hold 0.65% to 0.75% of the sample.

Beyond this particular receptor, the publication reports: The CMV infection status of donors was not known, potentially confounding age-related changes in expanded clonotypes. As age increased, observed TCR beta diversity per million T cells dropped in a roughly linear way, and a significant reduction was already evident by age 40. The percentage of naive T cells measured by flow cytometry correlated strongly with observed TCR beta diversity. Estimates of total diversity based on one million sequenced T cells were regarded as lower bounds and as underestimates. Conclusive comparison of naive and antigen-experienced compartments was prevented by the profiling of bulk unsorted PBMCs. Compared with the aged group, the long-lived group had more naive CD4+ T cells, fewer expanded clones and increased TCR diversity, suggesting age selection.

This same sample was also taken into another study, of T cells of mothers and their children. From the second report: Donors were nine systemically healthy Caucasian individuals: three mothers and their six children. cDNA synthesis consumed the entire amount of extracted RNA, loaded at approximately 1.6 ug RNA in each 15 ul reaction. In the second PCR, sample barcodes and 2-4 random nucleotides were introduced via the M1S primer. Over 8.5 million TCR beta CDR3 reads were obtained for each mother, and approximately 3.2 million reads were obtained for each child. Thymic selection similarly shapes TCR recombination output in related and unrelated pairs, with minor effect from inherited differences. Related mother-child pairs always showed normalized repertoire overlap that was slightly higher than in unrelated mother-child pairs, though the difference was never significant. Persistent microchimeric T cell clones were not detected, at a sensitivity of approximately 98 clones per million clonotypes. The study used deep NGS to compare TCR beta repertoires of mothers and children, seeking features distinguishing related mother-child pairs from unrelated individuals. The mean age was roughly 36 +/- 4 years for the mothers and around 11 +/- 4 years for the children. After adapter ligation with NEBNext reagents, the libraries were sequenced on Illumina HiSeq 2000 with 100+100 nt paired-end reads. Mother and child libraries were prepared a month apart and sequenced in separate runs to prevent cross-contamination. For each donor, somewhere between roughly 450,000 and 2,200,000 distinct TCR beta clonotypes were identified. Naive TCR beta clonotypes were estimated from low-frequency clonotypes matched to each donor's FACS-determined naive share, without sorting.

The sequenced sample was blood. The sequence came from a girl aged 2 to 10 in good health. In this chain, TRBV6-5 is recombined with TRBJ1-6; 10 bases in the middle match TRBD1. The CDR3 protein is CASRPSGTGDSPLHF. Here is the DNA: TGTGCCAGCAGACCCTCCGGGACAGGGGATTCACCCCTCCACTTT.